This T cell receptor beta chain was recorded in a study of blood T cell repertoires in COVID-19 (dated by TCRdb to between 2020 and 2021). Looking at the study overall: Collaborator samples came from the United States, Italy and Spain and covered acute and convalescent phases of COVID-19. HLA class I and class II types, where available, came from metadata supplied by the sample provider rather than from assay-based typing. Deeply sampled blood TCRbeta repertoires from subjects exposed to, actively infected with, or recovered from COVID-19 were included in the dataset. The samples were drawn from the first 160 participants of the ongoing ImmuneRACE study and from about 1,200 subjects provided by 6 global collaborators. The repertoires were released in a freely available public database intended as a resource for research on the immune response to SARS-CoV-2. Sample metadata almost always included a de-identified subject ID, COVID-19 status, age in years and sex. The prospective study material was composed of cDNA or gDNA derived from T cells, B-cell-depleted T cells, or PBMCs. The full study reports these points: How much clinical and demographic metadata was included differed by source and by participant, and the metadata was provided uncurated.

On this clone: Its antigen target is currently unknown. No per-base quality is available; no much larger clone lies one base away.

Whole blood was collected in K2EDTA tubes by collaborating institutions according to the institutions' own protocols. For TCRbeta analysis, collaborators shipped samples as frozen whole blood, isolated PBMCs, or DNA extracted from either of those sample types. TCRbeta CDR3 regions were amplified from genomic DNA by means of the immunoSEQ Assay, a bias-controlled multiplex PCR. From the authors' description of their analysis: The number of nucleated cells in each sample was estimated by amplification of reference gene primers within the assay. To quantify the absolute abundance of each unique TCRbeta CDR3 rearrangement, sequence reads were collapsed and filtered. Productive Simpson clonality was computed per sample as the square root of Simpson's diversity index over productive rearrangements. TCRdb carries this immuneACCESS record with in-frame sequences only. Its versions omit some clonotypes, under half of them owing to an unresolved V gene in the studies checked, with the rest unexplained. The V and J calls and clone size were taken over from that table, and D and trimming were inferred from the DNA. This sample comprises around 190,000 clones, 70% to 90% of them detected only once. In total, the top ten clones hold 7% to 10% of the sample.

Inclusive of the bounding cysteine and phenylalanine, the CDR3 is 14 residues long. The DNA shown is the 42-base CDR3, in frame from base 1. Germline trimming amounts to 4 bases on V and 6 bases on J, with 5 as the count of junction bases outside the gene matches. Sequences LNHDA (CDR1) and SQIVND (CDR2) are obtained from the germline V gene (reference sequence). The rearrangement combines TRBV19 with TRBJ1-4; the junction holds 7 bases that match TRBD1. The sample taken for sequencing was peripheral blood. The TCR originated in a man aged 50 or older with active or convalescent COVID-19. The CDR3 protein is CASSTQGVDEKLFF. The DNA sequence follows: TGTGCCAGTAGTACGCAGGGGGTCGATGAAAAACTGTTTTTT.